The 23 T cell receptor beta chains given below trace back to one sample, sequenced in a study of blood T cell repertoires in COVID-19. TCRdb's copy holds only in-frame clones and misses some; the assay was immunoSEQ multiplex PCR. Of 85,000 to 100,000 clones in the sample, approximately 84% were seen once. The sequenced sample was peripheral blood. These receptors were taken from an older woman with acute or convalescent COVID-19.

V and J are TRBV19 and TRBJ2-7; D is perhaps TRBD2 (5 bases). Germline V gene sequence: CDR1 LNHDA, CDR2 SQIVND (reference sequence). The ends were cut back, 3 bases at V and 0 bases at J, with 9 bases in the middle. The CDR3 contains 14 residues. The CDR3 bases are TGTGCCAGTAGTATTTCGGGGAGCTCCTACGAGCAGTACTTC. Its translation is CASSISGSSYEQYF.

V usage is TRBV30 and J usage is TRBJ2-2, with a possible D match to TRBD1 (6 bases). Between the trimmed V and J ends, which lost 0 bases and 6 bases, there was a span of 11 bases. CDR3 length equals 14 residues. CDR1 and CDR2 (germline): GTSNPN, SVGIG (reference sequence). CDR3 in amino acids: CAWSVGGDAGELFF. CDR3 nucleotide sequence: TGTGCCTGGAGTGTTGGGGGCGATGCCGGGGAGCTGTTTTTT.

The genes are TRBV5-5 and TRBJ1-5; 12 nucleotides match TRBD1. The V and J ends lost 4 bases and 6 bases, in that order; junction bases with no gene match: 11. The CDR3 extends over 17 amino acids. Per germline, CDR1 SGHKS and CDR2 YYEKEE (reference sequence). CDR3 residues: CASSPSPGTGGGQPQHF. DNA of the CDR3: TGTGCCAGCAGCCCCTCGCCGGGGACAGGGGGCGGTCAGCCCCAGCATTTT. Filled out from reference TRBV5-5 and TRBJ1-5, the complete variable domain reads DAGVTQSPTHLIKTRGQQVTLRCSPISGHKSVSWYQQVLGQGPQFIFQYYEKEERGRGNFPDRFSARQFPNYSSELNVNALLLGDSALYLCASSPSPGTGGGQPQHFGDGTRLSIL.

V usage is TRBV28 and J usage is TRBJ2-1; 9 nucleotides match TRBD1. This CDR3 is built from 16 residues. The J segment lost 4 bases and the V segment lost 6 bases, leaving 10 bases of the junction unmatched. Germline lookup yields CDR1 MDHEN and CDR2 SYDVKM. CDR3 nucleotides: TGTGCCAGCAGCGGGACAGGGCGGCGAGGGTACAATGAGCAGTTCTTC. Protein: CASSGTGRRGYNEQFF.

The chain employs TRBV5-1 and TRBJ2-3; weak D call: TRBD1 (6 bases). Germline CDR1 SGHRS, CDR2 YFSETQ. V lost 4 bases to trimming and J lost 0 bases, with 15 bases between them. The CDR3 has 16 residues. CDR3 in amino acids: CASSLLATGSTDTQYF. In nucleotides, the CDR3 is TGCGCCAGCAGCCTGTTAGCGACAGGAAGCACAGATACGCAGTATTTT.

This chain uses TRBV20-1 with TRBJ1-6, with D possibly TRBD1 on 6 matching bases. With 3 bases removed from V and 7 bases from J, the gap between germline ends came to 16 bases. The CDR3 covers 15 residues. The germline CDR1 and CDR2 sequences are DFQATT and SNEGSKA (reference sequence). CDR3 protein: CSASPNRVWNSPLHF. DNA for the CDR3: TGCAGTGCTAGTCCAAACAGGGTGTGGAATTCACCCCTCCACTTT.

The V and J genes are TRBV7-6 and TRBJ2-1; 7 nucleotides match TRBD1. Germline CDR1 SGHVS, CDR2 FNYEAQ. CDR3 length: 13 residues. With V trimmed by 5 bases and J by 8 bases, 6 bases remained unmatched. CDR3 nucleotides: TGTGCCAGCAGCCTCGACAGGGTCGATGAGCAGTTCTTC. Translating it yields CASSLDRVDEQFF. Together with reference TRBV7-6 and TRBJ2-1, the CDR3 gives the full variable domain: GAGVSQSPRYKVTKRGQDVALRCDPISGHVSLYWYRQALGQGPEFLTYFNYEAQQDKSGLPNDRFSAERPEGSISTLTIQRTEQRDSAMYRCASSLDRVDEQFFGPGTRLTVL.

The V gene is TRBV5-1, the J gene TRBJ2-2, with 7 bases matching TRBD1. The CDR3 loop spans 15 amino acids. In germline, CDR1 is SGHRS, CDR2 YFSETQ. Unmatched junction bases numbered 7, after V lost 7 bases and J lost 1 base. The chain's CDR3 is CASGTQGWNTGELFF. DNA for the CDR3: TGCGCCAGCGGGACACAGGGGTGGAACACCGGGGAGCTGTTTTTT.

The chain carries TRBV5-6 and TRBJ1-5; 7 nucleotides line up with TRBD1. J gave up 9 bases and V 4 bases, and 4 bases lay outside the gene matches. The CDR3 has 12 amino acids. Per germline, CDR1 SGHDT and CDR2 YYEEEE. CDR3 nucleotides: TGTGCCAGCAGCGCGGGACAGCTGCCCCAGCATTTT. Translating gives CASSAGQLPQHF.

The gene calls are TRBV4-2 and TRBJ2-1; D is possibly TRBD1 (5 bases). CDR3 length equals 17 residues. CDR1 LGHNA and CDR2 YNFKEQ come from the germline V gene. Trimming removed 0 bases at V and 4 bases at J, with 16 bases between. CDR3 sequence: CASSQEWSGWRYNEQFF. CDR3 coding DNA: TGTGCCAGCAGCCAAGAGTGGTCAGGGTGGAGATACAATGAGCAGTTCTTC.

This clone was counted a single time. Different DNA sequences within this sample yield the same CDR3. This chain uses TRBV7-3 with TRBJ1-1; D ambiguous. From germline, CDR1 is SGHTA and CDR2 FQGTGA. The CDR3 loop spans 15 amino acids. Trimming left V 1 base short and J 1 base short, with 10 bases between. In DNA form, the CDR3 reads TGTGCCAGCAGCTTAAGTTCCCGCGGGAACACTGAAGCTTTCTTT. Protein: CASSLSSRGNTEAFF.

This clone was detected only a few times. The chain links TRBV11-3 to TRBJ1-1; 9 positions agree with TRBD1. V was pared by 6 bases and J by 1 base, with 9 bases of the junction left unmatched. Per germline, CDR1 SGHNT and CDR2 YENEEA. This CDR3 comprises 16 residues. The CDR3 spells CASRLDRGGWNTEAFF. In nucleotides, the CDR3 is TGTGCCAGCAGACTGGACAGGGGAGGTTGGAACACTGAAGCTTTCTTT.

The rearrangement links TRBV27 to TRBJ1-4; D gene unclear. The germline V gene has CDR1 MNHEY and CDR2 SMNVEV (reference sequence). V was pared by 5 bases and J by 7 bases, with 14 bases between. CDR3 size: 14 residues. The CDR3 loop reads CASSLYLVGEKLFF. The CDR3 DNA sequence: TGTGCCAGCAGTCTGTACCTAGTGGGTGAAAAACTGTTTTTT.

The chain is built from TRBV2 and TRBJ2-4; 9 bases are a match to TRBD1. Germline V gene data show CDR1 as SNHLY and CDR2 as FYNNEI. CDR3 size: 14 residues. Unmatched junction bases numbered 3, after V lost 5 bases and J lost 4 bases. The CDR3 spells CASSSGTGKNIQYF. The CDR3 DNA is TGTGCCAGCAGTTCCGGGACAGGGAAAAACATTCAGTACTTC.

In DNA form, the CDR3 reads TGTGCCAGCAGTCAAAGACTAGCGGGGTCCTACGAGCAGTACTTC. It is translated as CASSQRLAGSYEQYF. J is TRBJ2-7 and V is TRBV27, with 11 bases matching TRBD2. The CDR3 is made up of 15 amino acids. Germline V gene lookup returns CDR1 MNHEY and CDR2 SMNVEV (reference sequence). After removal of 5 bases from V and 1 base from J, the junction contained 4 bases not matched to a gene.

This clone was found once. CDR3 DNA: TGTGCCAGCATGACAGGCTATTCCGTCGGGTACACCTTC. It yields the protein CASMTGYSVGYTF. The chain joins TRBV12-3 or TRBV12-4 to TRBJ1-2; tentatively, D is TRBD1 (6 bases). The CDR3 is 13 amino acids. The V end lost 7 bases, the J end lost 11 bases, and 20 bases lay between the germline ends.

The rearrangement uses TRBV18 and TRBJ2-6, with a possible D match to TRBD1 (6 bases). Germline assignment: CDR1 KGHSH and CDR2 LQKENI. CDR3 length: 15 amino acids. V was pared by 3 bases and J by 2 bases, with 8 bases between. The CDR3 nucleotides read TGTGCCAGCTCACCCGGGACAACTGGGGCCAACGTCCTGACTTTC. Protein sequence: CASSPGTTGANVLTF.

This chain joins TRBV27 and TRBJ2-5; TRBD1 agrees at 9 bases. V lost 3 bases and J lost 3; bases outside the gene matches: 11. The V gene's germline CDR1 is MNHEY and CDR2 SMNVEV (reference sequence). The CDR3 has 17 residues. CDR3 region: CASSFRRPGQGEETQYF. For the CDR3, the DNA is TGTGCCAGCAGTTTTCGCCGACCGGGACAGGGAGAAGAGACCCAGTACTTC.

The CDR3 nucleotides read TGTGCCAGCAGCTTAGGACGTTCCCGGGACAGGGCCGGGGCCAACGTCCTGACTTTC. The encoded protein is CASSLGRSRDRAGANVLTF. The chain recombines TRBV11-2 with TRBJ2-6; 9 nucleotides match TRBD1. The CDR3 length is 19 residues. Trimming at V came to 1 base and at J to 4 bases, leaving 11 bases not matched to a gene. CDR1 is SGHAT and CDR2 is FQNNGV in the germline V gene.

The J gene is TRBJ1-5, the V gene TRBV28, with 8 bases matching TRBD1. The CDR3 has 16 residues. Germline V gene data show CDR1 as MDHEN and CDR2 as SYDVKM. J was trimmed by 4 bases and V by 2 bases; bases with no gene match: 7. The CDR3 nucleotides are TGTGCCAGCAGTTTAGTCGACAGGGGCGCAAATCAGCCCCAGCATTTT. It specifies CASSLVDRGANQPQHF.

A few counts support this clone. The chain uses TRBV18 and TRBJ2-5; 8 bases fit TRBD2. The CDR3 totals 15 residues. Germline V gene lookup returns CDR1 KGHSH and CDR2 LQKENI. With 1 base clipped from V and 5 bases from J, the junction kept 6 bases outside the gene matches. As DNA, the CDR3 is TGTGCCAGCTCACCACGGTCAGCGGGGGTGGAGACCCAGTACTTC. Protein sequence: CASSPRSAGVETQYF.

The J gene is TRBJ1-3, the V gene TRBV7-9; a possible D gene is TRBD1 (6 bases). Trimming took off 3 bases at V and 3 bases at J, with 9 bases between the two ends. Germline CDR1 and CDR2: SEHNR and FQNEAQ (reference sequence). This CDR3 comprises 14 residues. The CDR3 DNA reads TGTGCCAGCAGCTTGGGGGGGCTTGGAAACACCATATATTTT. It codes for CASSLGGLGNTIYF.

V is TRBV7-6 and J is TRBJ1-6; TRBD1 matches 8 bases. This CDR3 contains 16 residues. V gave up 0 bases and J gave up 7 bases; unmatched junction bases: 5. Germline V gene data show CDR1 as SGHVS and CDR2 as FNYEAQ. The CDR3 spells CASSLAIGTGNSPLHF. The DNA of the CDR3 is TGTGCCAGCAGCTTAGCCATCGGGACAGGCAATTCACCCCTCCACTTT.